What follows are 21 T cell receptor beta chains derived from one specimen sequenced in a study of T cell responses to AZD1222 COVID-19 vaccine. The method was immunoSEQ multiplex PCR; TCRdb's version includes in-frame clones alone and lacks a portion of them. Counted here are over 90,000 clones, 70% to 90% occurring once; the ten biggest clones make up 9% to 14%. This specimen consisted of peripheral blood, obtained 28 days after the second AZD1222 dose. All receptors come from an adult who received the AZD1222 COVID-19 vaccine.

This chain links TRBV6-1 with TRBJ1-2, with 9 bases aligning to TRBD1. Germline CDR1 is MNHNS and CDR2 is SASEGT. J gave up 5 bases and V 4 bases, and 11 bases lay outside the gene matches. CDR3 size: 16 residues. The CDR3 bases are TGTGCCAGCAGTGCTAATAAAGGGACAGGGCATTATGGCTACACCTTC. This encodes CASSANKGTGHYGYTF.

The chain joins TRBV5-1 to TRBJ1-4; 9 bases are a match to TRBD1. The CDR3 totals 14 residues. J lost 8 bases, V lost 4 bases, and 6 bases had no gene match. In germline, CDR1 is SGHRS, CDR2 YFSETQ. The CDR3 nucleotides are TGCGCCAGCAGCCTGGTCGGACAGGGGGAAAAACTGTTTTTT. Translation gives CASSLVGQGEKLFF.

The count of this clone is one. V and J are TRBV5-4 and TRBJ2-7; 8 bases map to TRBD1. Per the germline V gene, CDR1 is SGHNT and CDR2 is YYREEE (reference sequence). The trim removed 4 bases at V and 2 bases at J, leaving 5 bases unmatched. This CDR3 has 14 amino acids. The CDR3 region has the DNA TGTGCCAGCAGCCCGGGACAGGACCCCTACGAGCAGTACTTC. Residues: CASSPGQDPYEQYF.

The genes are TRBV5-1 and TRBJ1-6; D is ambiguous. CDR3 length equals 14 residues. Germline lookup yields CDR1 SGHRS and CDR2 YFSETQ. V was trimmed by 0 bases and J by 10 bases, leaving 11 bases between them. The CDR3 region is CASSLAGRDSPLHF. CDR3 bases: TGCGCCAGCAGCTTGGCAGGTCGTGACTCACCCCTCCACTTT.

V usage is TRBV11-3 and J usage is TRBJ1-1; 11 nucleotides align to TRBD1. CDR3 size: 18 residues. The germline V gene has CDR1 SGHNT and CDR2 YENEEA. With 4 bases clipped from V and 0 bases from J, the junction kept 10 bases outside the gene matches. The CDR3 region has the DNA TGTGCCAGCAGCTCCAGGTGGGGGACAGGGGGAATGAACACTGAAGCTTTCTTT. Translated: CASSSRWGTGGMNTEAFF.

The chain recombines TRBV11-3 with TRBJ2-2, with D hard to call. The germline CDR1 and CDR2 sequences are SGHNT and YENEEA. The CDR3 contains 15 residues. V was shortened by 2 bases and J by 4 bases, with 11 bases between the two germline ends. CDR3 sequence reads: CASSLPGLGTGELFF. The CDR3 region has the DNA TGTGCCAGCAGCTTACCCGGGCTGGGCACCGGGGAGCTGTTTTTT. The full variable domain, completed using reference TRBV11-3 and TRBJ2-2, is EAGVVQSPRYKIIEKKQPVAFWCNPISGHNTLYWYLQNLGQGPELLIRYENEEAVDDSQLPKDRFSAERLKGVDSTLKIQPAELGDSAVYLCASSLPGLGTGELFFGEGSRLTVL.

The chain joins TRBV6-5 to TRBJ1-2; D is unclear. Germline V lookup: CDR1 MNHEY, CDR2 SVGAGI. Trimming removed 2 bases from V and 7 bases from J, with 17 bases in between. The CDR3 contains 15 residues. The CDR3 region has the DNA TGTGCCAGCAGTTACCGCGCGGGTTCATCCATTGGCTACACCTTC. This sequence encodes CASSYRAGSSIGYTF.

Written as DNA, the CDR3 is TGTGCCAGCAGCAAGGACAGGGGAACTGAAGCTTTCTTT. It translates to CASSKDRGTEAFF. The V and J genes are TRBV6-2 or TRBV6-3 and TRBJ1-1, with 9 nucleotides matching TRBD1. Germline V gives CDR1 MNHEY, CDR2 SVGEGT. Unmatched junction bases numbered 4, after V lost 6 bases and J lost 5 bases. This CDR3 comprises 13 residues.

The chain uses TRBV19 and TRBJ2-1; D remains ambiguous. This CDR3 has 12 amino acids. Trimming pared 3 bases from V and 7 bases from J, leaving 7 bases between. CDR1 and CDR2 (germline): LNHDA, SQIVND (reference sequence). CDR3 DNA: TGTGCCAGTAGTATGTTACGTAATGAGCAGTTCTTC. Amino acid sequence: CASSMLRNEQFF.

CDR3 nucleotide sequence: TGTGCCAGCAGCTTTTCGGGGGATAATTCACCCCTCCACTTT. Amino acid sequence: CASSFSGDNSPLHF. The J gene is TRBJ1-6, the V gene TRBV11-2; the D gene is possibly TRBD1 (5 bases). Germline CDR1 reads SGHAT; CDR2 reads FQNNGV. V was trimmed by 3 bases and J by 5 bases, leaving 8 bases between them. The CDR3 is 14 amino acids.

This chain links TRBV6-1 with TRBJ1-5; 9 positions agree with TRBD1. The germline CDR1 and CDR2 sequences are MNHNS and SASEGT. The junction had 13 bases not matched to a gene; V was cut back by 1 base and J by 3 bases. This CDR3 is built from 19 residues. The CDR3 sequence: CASSEVFRFGQGYNQPQHF. CDR3 in DNA: TGTGCCAGCAGTGAAGTGTTTAGATTCGGACAGGGGTACAATCAGCCCCAGCATTTT.

V is TRBV7-9 and J is TRBJ2-4; 7 bases map to TRBD1. Germline CDR1 and CDR2: SEHNR and FQNEAQ (reference sequence). CDR3 length equals 11 residues. With V trimmed by 8 bases and J by 5 bases, 0 bases remained unmatched. In nucleotides, the CDR3 is TGTGCCAGCCAGGGGGAAAACATTCAGTACTTC. This encodes CASQGENIQYF.

This chain connects TRBV25-1 to TRBJ1-5; D unresolved. This CDR3 has 13 amino acids. The V gene's germline CDR1 is MGHDK and CDR2 SYGVNS. V lost 5 bases and J 2 bases, leaving 7 bases between the germline ends. CDR3 region: CASSNGGNQPQHF. The CDR3 DNA reads TGTGCCAGCAGTAACGGGGGCAATCAGCCCCAGCATTTT.

The chain joins TRBV12-3 or TRBV12-4 to TRBJ2-7; D may correspond to TRBD1 or TRBD2 (5 bases each). The length of the CDR3 is 12 residues. V was clipped by 7 bases and J by 4 bases, with 11 bases between them. The CDR3: CASTKRGYEQYF. CDR3 nucleotide sequence: TGTGCCAGCACCAAGAGGGGATACGAGCAGTACTTC.

The V and J genes are TRBV11-2 and TRBJ2-1; 8 bases are a match to TRBD2. There are 16 residues in the CDR3. With V trimmed by 2 bases and J by 3 bases, 6 bases remained unmatched. Germline V CDR1 and CDR2: SGHAT, FQNNGV. CDR3 DNA sequence: TGTGCCAGCAGCTTATTTAGCGGGACGAACTACAATGAGCAGTTCTTC. It encodes CASSLFSGTNYNEQFF.

This clone was recorded once. The rearrangement links TRBV9 to TRBJ1-1; no definite D call. CDR1 is SGDLS, CDR2 YYNGEE, per germline. The CDR3 has 14 residues. Trimming took off 4 bases at V and 1 base at J, with 11 bases between the two ends. Here the CDR3 DNA reads TGTGCCAGCAGCCCCCGCCATGGGAACACTGAAGCTTTCTTT. Its translation: CASSPRHGNTEAFF.

The gene calls are TRBV27 and TRBJ2-1, with D hard to call. Germline CDR1 reads MNHEY; CDR2 reads SMNVEV (reference sequence). The V and J ends lost 8 bases and 6 bases respectively, with 8 bases between them. This CDR3 has 11 amino acids. CDR3 sequence reads: CASAFGNEQFF. CDR3 nucleotide sequence: TGTGCCAGCGCGTTCGGCAATGAGCAGTTCTTC.

This rearrangement joins TRBV6-5 to TRBJ2-1; 9 nucleotides agree with TRBD2. Germline assignment: CDR1 MNHEY and CDR2 SVGAGI. This CDR3 region has 15 residues. J was trimmed by 3 bases and V by 6 bases; bases with no gene match: 6. CDR3 loop: CASRVERGVYNEQFF. The CDR3 nucleotides are TGTGCCAGCAGGGTAGAGCGGGGGGTCTACAATGAGCAGTTCTTC.

V gene TRBV11-2 combines with J gene TRBJ2-1; tentatively, D is TRBD1 or TRBD2 (5 bases each). In germline, CDR1 is SGHAT, CDR2 FQNNGV. The CDR3 spans 17 residues. V was trimmed by 6 bases and J by 0 bases, leaving 18 bases between them. The CDR3 nucleotides read TGTGCCAGCAGTCGGCCGGGACCCATGCCCTCCTACAATGAGCAGTTCTTC. Its protein is CASSRPGPMPSYNEQFF.

V and J are TRBV5-8 and TRBJ2-3; tentatively, D is TRBD1 or TRBD2 (5 bases each). The CDR3 sequence is 15 residues long. Germline V CDR1 and CDR2: SGHTS, YDEGEE. Trimming removed 9 bases from V and 3 bases from J, with 20 bases in between. The CDR3: CATTGTAEGTDTQYF. DNA for the CDR3: TGTGCCACCACCGGGACCGCCGAGGGTACAGATACGCAGTATTTT.

This chain connects TRBV3-1 (or the pseudogene TRBV3-2) to TRBJ2-7; D ambiguous. There are 11 residues in the CDR3. The ends were cut back, 2 bases at V and 5 bases at J, with 4 bases in the middle. Germline lookup yields CDR1 LGHDT and CDR2 YNNKEL (reference sequence). The CDR3 nucleotides are TGTGCCAGCAGCCAAACGCACGAGCAGTACTTC. Its translation: CASSQTHEQYF.